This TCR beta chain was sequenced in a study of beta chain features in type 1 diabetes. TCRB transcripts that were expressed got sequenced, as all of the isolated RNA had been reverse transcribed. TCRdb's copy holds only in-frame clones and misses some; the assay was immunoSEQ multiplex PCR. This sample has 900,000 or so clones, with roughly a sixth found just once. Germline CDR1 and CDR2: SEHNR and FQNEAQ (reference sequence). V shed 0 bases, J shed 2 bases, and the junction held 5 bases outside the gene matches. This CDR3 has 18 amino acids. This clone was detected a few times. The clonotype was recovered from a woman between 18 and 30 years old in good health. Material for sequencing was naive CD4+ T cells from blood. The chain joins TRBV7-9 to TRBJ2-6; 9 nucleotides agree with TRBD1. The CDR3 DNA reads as TGTGCCAGCAGCTTAGCCCATCGACAGGGGGCTGGGGCCAACGTCCTGACTTTC. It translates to CASSLAHRQGAGANVLTF.